Presented here are 9 T cell receptor beta chains from one specimen sequenced in a study of blood T cell repertoires in COVID-19. Assay: immunoSEQ multiplex PCR; the TCRdb copy retains only in-frame clones and omits some. The repertoire has more than 110,000 clones, 60% to 80% of them found once; the top ten carry less than 3%. Material: PBMCs or T cells enriched from blood (not recorded which). The receptors originated from a woman in her forties or fifties who had recovered from COVID-19.

The rearrangement joins TRBV28 to TRBJ2-3, with 9 nucleotides matching TRBD2. The CDR3 spans 14 residues. The V gene's germline CDR1 is MDHEN and CDR2 SYDVKM. V trimming: 6 bases; J trimming: 1 base; junction bases outside the gene matches: 2. CDR3 nucleotides: TGTGCCAGCAGCAGCGGGAGGCGCACAGATACGCAGTATTTT. Translation gives CASSSGRRTDTQYF. Full variable domain (missing parts from reference TRBV28 and TRBJ2-3): DVKVTQSSRYLVKRTGEKVFLECVQDMDHENMFWYRQDPGLGLRLIYFSYDVKMKEKGDIPEGYSVSREKKERFSLILESASTNQTSMYLCASSSGRRTDTQYFGPGTRLTVL.

V gene TRBV28 combines with J gene TRBJ1-2; TRBD1 aligns across 7 bases. From germline, CDR1 is MDHEN and CDR2 SYDVKM. The ends lost 7 bases at V and 6 bases at J; junction bases unmatched: 5. The CDR3 is 12 amino acids. The chain's CDR3 is CASTGTANGYTF. The CDR3 nucleotides are TGTGCCAGCACCGGGACAGCCAATGGCTACACCTTC.

V and J are TRBV29-1 and TRBJ1-1; 11 positions match TRBD1. The CDR3 has 13 residues. The V segment lost 5 bases and the J segment 5 bases; nucleotides outside the gene matches: 4. Germline V gene lookup returns CDR1 SQVTM and CDR2 ANQGSEA. For the CDR3, the DNA is TGCAGCGTTAAGGGACAGGGGGGTACTGAAGCTTTCTTT. It yields the protein CSVKGQGGTEAFF.

The chain couples TRBV30 to TRBJ1-5; D gene uncertain. Per germline, CDR1 GTSNPN and CDR2 SVGIG (reference sequence). The CDR3 covers 15 residues. With 1 base removed from V and 4 bases from J, the gap between germline ends came to 14 bases. The CDR3 loop is CAWSASGRRNQPQHF. The CDR3 DNA is TGTGCCTGGAGTGCCTCCGGTAGGAGGAATCAGCCCCAGCATTTT.

The V gene is TRBV13, the J gene TRBJ2-7; 8 bases match TRBD2. The CDR3 is 12 residues long. Trimming at V came to 5 bases and at J to 5 bases, leaving 2 bases not matched to a gene. Germline loops: CDR1 PRHDT, CDR2 FYEKMQ (reference sequence). This CDR3 reads CASSGTSHEQYF. The CDR3 nucleotides are TGTGCCAGCAGCGGGACTAGTCACGAGCAGTACTTC.

This clone was seen a handful of times. At one boundary the junction diverges from the germline segment, which might be a read error. The chain has TRBV2 and TRBJ1-2; 7 positions match TRBD1. From germline, CDR1 is SNHLY and CDR2 FYNNEI. The CDR3 consists of 15 residues. The CDR3 DNA sequence: TGTGCCAGCCTTCCCGGGACAGCTTATAACGATGGCTACACCTTC. Its translation: CASLPGTAYNDGYTF.

The chain uses TRBV25-1 and TRBJ1-3, with D unclear. Germline-derived CDR1 and CDR2 are MGHDK and SYGVNS. Trimming took 6 bases from V and 0 from J, leaving 15 bases between them. This CDR3 is built from 16 residues. The chain's CDR3 is CASSPEEGYSGNTIYF. CDR3 DNA: TGTGCCAGCAGCCCCGAGGAGGGCTACTCTGGAAACACCATATATTTT.

This sequence joins TRBV5-1 and TRBJ2-1, with TRBD2 matching over 11 bases. Trimming took 5 bases from V and 7 from J; bases not matched to a gene: 8. Germline CDR1 and CDR2: SGHRS and YFSETQ. The CDR3 loop spans 15 amino acids. This chain's CDR3 is CASRPGLAEANEQFF. CDR3 sequence (DNA): TGCGCCAGCAGGCCGGGACTAGCGGAGGCAAATGAGCAGTTCTTC.

Here the CDR3 reads CASSPIPGQGAQAFF. The CDR3 nucleotides read TGTGCCAGCAGCCCAATTCCGGGACAGGGGGCGCAAGCTTTCTTT. This chain links TRBV11-2 with TRBJ1-1, with 12 bases aligning to TRBD1. CDR1 is SGHAT and CDR2 is FQNNGV in the germline V gene. The CDR3 spans 15 residues. V was pared by 5 bases and J by 9 bases, with 10 bases of the junction left unmatched. The whole variable domain, filled in from reference TRBV11-2 and TRBJ1-1, reads EAGVAQSPRYKIIEKRQSVAFWCNPISGHATLYWYQQILGQGPKLLIQFQNNGVVDDSQLPKDRFSAERLKGVDSTLKIQPAKLEDSAVYLCASSPIPGQGAQAFFGQGTRLTVV.